One and the same sample provided the 11 T cell receptor beta chains below, sequenced in a study of blood T cell repertoires in COVID-19. Some clones are missing from TCRdb's copy, which holds only in-frame ones; the method was immunoSEQ multiplex PCR. The sample has roughly 240,000 clones; about four fifths are singletons. Sequencing was carried out using PBMCs or T cells enriched from blood (not recorded which). Source of these receptors: a woman aged 35 to 49 who had been exposed to COVID-19.

The chain links TRBV7-2 to TRBJ2-1; D is uncertain. CDR3 length: 12 amino acids. The germline gives CDR1 SGHTA, CDR2 FQGNSA. Trimming took off 6 bases at V and 9 bases at J, with 12 bases between the two ends. The CDR3 DNA is TGTGCCAGCAGTACGCTGTCGGGTGAGCAGTTCTTC. This translates into CASSTLSGEQFF.

The chain is built from TRBV5-5 and TRBJ1-1, with unresolved D. Germline V gives CDR1 SGHKS, CDR2 YYEKEE (reference sequence). The CDR3 loop spans 11 amino acids. V was cut by 0 bases and J by 10 bases, with 7 bases left in between. The CDR3 spells CASSLGHGAFF. Here the CDR3 DNA reads TGTGCCAGCAGCTTGGGACACGGAGCTTTCTTT. Full variable domain (remainder filled in from reference TRBV5-5 and TRBJ1-1): DAGVTQSPTHLIKTRGQQVTLRCSPISGHKSVSWYQQVLGQGPQFIFQYYEKEERGRGNFPDRFSARQFPNYSSELNVNALLLGDSALYLCASSLGHGAFFGQGTRLTVV.

This clone occurred once. The chain joins TRBV2 to TRBJ1-5; 9 nucleotides align to TRBD1. This CDR3 spans 13 amino acids. The V and J ends lost 8 bases and 7 bases, in that order; junction bases with no gene match: 6. Germline V gene sequence: CDR1 SNHLY, CDR2 FYNNEI. CDR3 DNA: TGTGCCAGCCAAGGGACAGGGACCCAGCCCCAGCATTTT. Its protein product is CASQGTGTQPQHF.

This clone showed up just once. The V and J genes are TRBV19 and TRBJ2-7; 9 nucleotides line up with TRBD1. After removal of 7 bases from V and 2 bases from J, the junction contained 9 bases not matched to a gene. CDR1 and CDR2 (germline): LNHDA, SQIVND (reference sequence). This CDR3 region has 15 residues. CDR3 bases: TGTGCCAGTATGTCCCAGACAGGGGGACCCTACGAGCAGTACTTC. Its protein is CASMSQTGGPYEQYF.

This chain connects TRBV28 to TRBJ1-1; D ambiguous. Trimming cost V 6 bases and J 6 bases, with 11 bases left between them. Germline lookup yields CDR1 MDHEN and CDR2 SYDVKM. The CDR3 covers 12 residues. The CDR3 coding sequence is TGTGCCAGCAGCGGGGTGTGGCCTGAAGCTTTCTTT. Amino acids: CASSGVWPEAFF.

This chain connects TRBV19 to TRBJ1-5; TRBD1 is a possible D gene (5 bases). Trimming removed 6 bases at V and 2 bases at J, with 11 bases between. The CDR3 runs 14 residues. Per the germline V gene, CDR1 is LNHDA and CDR2 is SQIVND (reference sequence). The CDR3 coding sequence is TGTGCCAGTAGATCCGCACAGGGCAATCAGCCCCAGCATTTT. Translation gives CASRSAQGNQPQHF.

The chain couples TRBV9 to TRBJ1-1; D is possibly TRBD1 (5 bases). Per germline, CDR1 SGDLS and CDR2 YYNGEE. The length of the CDR3 is 14 residues. Trimming took 2 bases from V and 0 from J, leaving 8 bases between them. The DNA for the CDR3 is TGTGCCAGCAGCGTCAGGGAATTGAACACTGAAGCTTTCTTT. Amino acid sequence: CASSVRELNTEAFF.

V gene TRBV7-9 combines with J gene TRBJ2-7; D unresolved. V was cut by 5 bases and J by 3 bases, with 8 bases left in between. The CDR3 is 12 residues long. Germline V lookup: CDR1 SEHNR, CDR2 FQNEAQ (reference sequence). CDR3 amino acids: CASSRSGYEQYF. The CDR3 nucleotides are TGTGCCAGCAGCCGCAGTGGCTACGAGCAGTACTTC. Complete variable domain (other parts from reference TRBV7-9 and TRBJ2-7): DTGVSQNPRHKITKRGQNVTFRCDPISEHNRLYWYRQTLGQGPEFLTYFQNEAQLEKSRLLSDRFSAERPKGSFSTLEIQRTEQGDSAMYLCASSRSGYEQYFGPGTRLTVT.

The chain joins TRBV6-5 to TRBJ1-6; maybe TRBD1 (6 bases). CDR3 length: 16 amino acids. Trimming took off 3 bases at V and 6 bases at J, with 15 bases between the two ends. Germline V CDR1 and CDR2: MNHEY, SVGAGI. CDR3 region: CASSYRQGFGNSPLHF. The CDR3 bases are TGTGCCAGCAGTTATAGGCAGGGGTTTGGTAATTCACCCCTCCACTTT.

This clone is termed medium-sized (0.01 to 0.1%). The rearrangement joins TRBV5-1 to TRBJ2-3, with 7 bases aligning to TRBD1. Trimming removed 4 bases from V and 1 base from J; junction bases left unmatched: 9. The germline gives CDR1 SGHRS, CDR2 YFSETQ. The CDR3 has 16 residues. The CDR3 here is CASSTGTQGGTDTQYF. The CDR3 DNA reads TGCGCCAGCAGCACCGGGACCCAGGGGGGCACAGATACGCAGTATTTT.

This clone was picked up a small number of times. DNA for the CDR3: TGTGCCAGTAGTAAATCGGGAACCACCCTCGTTTACGAGCAGTACTTC. The encoded protein is CASSKSGTTLVYEQYF. This chain connects TRBV19 to TRBJ2-7; the D gene is possibly TRBD2 (5 bases). Germline V lookup: CDR1 LNHDA, CDR2 SQIVND (reference sequence). The CDR3 contains 16 residues. V lost 4 bases, J lost 4 bases, and 20 bases lay in between. The full variable domain, in which reference TRBV19 and TRBJ2-7 provide the parts outside the CDR3, is DGGITQSPKYLFRKEGQNVTLSCEQNLNHDAMYWYRQDPGQGLRLIYYSQIVNDFQKGDIAEGYSVSREKKESFPLTVTSAQKNPTAFYLCASSKSGTTLVYEQYFGPGTRLTVT.